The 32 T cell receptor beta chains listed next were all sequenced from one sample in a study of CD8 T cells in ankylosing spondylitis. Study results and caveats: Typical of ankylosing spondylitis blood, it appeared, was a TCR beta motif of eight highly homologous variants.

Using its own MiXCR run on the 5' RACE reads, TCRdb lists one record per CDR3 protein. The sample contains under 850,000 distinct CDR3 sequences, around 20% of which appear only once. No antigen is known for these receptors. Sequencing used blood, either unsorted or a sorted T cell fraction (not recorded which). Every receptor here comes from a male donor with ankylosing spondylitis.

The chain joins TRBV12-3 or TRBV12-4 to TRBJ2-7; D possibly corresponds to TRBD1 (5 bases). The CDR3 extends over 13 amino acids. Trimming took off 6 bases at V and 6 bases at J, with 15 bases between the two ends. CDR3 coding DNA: TGTGCCAGCAGCCTCAAGGCCAGGGCCGAGCAGTACTTC. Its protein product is CASSLKARAEQYF.

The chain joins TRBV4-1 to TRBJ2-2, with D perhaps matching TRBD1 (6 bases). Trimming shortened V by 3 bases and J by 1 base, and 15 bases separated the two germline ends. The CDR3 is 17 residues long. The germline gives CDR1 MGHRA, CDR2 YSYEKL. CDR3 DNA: TGCGCCAGCAGCCATCATAGGGACACCCGGAACACCGGGGAGCTGTTTTTT. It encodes CASSHHRDTRNTGELFF.

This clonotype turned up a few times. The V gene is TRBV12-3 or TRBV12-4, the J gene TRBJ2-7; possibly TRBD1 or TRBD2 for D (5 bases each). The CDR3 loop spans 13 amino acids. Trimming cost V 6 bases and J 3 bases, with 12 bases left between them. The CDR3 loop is CASRPVGGYEQYF. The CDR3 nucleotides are TGTGCCAGCAGGCCGGTTGGGGGCTACGAGCAGTACTTC.

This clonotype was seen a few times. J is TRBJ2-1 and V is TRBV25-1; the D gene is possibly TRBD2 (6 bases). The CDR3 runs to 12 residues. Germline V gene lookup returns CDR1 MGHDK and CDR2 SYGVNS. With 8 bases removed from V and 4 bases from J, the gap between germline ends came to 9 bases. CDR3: CASWGVYNEQFF. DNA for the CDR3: TGTGCCAGCTGGGGGGTATACAATGAGCAGTTCTTC.

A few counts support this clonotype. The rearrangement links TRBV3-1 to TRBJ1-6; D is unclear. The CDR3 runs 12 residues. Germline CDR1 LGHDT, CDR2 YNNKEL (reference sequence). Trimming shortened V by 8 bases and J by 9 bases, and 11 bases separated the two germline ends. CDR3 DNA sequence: TGTGCCAGCTCTAACACGGGTTCACCCCTCCACTTT. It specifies CASSNTGSPLHF.

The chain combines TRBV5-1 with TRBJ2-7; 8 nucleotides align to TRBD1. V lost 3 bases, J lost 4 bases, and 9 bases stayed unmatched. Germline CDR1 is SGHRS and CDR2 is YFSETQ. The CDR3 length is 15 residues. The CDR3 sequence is CASSSSGQVVYEQYF. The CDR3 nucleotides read TGCGCCAGCAGCTCCTCGGGACAGGTGGTTTACGAGCAGTACTTC.

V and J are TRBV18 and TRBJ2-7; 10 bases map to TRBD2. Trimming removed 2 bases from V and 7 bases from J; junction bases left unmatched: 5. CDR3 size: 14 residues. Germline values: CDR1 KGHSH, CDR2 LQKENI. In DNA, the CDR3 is TGTGCCAGCTCACCATCTAGCGGGAGCGGGGAGCAGTACTTC. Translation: CASSPSSGSGEQYF.

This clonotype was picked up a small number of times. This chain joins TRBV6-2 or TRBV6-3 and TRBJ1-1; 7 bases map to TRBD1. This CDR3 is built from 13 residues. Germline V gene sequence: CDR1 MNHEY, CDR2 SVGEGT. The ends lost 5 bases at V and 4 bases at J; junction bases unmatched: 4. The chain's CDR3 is CASSGQAGTEAFF. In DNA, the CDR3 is TGTGCCAGCAGTGGACAGGCGGGCACTGAAGCTTTCTTT.

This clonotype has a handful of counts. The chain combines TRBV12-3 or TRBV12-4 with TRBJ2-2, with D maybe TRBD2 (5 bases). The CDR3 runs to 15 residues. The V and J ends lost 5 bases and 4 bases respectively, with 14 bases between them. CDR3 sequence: CASSMPEVGTGELFF. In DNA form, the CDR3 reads TGTGCCAGCAGTATGCCGGAGGTCGGCACCGGGGAGCTGTTTTTT.

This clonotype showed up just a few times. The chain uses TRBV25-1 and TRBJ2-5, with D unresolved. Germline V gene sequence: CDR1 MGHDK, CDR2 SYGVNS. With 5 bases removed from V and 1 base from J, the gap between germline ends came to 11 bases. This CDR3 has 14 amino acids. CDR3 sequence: CASSPVRFQETQYF. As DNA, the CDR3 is TGTGCCAGCAGTCCTGTCCGGTTCCAAGAGACCCAGTACTTC.

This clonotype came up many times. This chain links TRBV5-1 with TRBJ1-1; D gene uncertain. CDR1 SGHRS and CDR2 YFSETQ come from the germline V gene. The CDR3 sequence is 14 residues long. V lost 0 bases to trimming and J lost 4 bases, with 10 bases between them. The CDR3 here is CASSLDPGSTEAFF. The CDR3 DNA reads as TGCGCCAGCAGCTTGGACCCTGGGAGCACTGAAGCTTTCTTT.

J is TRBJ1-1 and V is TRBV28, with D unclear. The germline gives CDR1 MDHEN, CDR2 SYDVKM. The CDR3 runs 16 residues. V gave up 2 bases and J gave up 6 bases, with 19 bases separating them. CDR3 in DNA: TGTGCCAGCAGTTTAACCGCTTTGAGGATAGTGGCTGAAGCTTTCTTT. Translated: CASSLTALRIVAEAFF. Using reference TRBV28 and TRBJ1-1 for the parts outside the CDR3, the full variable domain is DVKVTQSSRYLVKRTGEKVFLECVQDMDHENMFWYRQDPGLGLRLIYFSYDVKMKEKGDIPEGYSVSREKKERFSLILESASTNQTSMYLCASSLTALRIVAEAFFGQGTRLTVV.

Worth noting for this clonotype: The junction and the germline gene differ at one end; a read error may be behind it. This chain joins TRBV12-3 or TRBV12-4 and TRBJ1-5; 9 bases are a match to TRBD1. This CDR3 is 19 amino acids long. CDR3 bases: TGTGCCCGCAGTCCGGGACAGGGATTTTTCTCGGCCCTGGGTCAGCCCCAGCATTTT. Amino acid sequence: CARSPGQGFFSALGQPQHF.

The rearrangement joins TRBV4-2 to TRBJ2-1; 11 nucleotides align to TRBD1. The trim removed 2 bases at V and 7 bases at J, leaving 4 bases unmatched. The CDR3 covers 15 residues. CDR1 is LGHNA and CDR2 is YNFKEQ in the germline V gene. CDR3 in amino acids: CASSQPGQGGNEQFF. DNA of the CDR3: TGTGCCAGCAGCCAACCGGGACAGGGGGGGAATGAGCAGTTCTTC.

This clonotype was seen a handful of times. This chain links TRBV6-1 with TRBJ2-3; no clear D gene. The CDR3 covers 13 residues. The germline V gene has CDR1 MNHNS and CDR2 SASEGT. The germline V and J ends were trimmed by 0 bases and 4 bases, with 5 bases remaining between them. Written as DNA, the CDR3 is TGTGCCAGCAGTGAAGCGGCCGCAGATACGCAGTATTTT. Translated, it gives CASSEAAADTQYF.

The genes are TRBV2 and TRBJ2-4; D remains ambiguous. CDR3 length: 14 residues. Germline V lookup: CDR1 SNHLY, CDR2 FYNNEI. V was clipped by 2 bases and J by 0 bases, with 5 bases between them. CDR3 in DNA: TGTGCCAGCAGTGAACAGACAGCCAAAAACATTCAGTACTTC. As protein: CASSEQTAKNIQYF.

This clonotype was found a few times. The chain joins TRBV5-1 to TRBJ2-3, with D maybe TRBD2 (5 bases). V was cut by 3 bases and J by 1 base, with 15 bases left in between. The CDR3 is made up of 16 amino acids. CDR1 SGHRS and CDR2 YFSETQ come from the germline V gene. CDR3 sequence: CASSSRGLLGTDTQYF. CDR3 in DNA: TGCGCCAGCAGCTCCCGCGGGCTGCTTGGCACAGATACGCAGTATTTT.

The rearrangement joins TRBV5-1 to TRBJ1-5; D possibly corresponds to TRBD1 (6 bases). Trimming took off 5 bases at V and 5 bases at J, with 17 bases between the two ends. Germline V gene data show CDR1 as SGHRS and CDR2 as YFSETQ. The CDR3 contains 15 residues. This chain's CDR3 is CASSLETGADQPQHF. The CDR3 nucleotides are TGCGCCAGCAGTCTGGAGACAGGAGCCGATCAGCCCCAGCATTTT. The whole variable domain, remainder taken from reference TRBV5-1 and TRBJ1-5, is KAGVTQTPRYLIKTRGQQVTLSCSPISGHRSVSWYQQTPGQGLQFLFEYFSETQRNKGNFPGRFSGRQFSNSRSEMNVSTLELGDSALYLCASSLETGADQPQHFGDGTRLSIL.

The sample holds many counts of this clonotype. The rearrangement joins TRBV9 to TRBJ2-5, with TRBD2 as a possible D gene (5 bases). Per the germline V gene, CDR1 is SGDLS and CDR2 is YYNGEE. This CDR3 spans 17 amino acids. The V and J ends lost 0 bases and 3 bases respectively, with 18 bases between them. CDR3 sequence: CASSVDGGPPIKETQYF. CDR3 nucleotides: TGTGCCAGCAGCGTAGACGGCGGGCCACCAATTAAAGAGACCCAGTACTTC.

The CDR3: CASSLYASGTFNEQFF. The CDR3 bases are TGTGCCAGCAGTTTATATGCTAGCGGGACTTTCAATGAGCAGTTCTTC. The chain uses TRBV27 and TRBJ2-1, with 9 bases lining up with TRBD2. Germline V gene lookup returns CDR1 MNHEY and CDR2 SMNVEV (reference sequence). Trimming took 1 base from V and 6 from J; bases not matched to a gene: 7. CDR3 length: 16 amino acids.

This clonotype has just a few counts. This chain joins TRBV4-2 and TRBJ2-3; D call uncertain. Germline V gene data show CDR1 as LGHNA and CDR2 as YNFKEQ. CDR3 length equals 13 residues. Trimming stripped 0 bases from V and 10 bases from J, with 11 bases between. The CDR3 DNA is TGTGCCAGCAGCCAAGAGGGCTCGGGTGCGCAGTATTTT. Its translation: CASSQEGSGAQYF.

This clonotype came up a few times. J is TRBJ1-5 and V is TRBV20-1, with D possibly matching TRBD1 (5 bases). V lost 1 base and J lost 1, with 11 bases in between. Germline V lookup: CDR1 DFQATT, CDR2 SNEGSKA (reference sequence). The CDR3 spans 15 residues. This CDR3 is CSARGGAGSNQPQHF. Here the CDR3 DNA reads TGCAGTGCTAGAGGGGGCGCTGGGAGCAATCAGCCCCAGCATTTT.

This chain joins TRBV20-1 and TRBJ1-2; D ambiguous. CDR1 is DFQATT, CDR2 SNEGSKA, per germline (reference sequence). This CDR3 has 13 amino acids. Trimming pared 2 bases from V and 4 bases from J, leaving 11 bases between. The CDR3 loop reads CSARSGRTYGYTF. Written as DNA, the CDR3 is TGCAGTGCTAGATCCGGACGGACCTATGGCTACACCTTC.

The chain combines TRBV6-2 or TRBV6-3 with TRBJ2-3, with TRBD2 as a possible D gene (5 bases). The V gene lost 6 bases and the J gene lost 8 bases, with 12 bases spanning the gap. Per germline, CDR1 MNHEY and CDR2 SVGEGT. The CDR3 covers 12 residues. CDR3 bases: TGTGCCAGCAGCCAACTAGGCCTTACGCAGTATTTT. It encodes CASSQLGLTQYF.

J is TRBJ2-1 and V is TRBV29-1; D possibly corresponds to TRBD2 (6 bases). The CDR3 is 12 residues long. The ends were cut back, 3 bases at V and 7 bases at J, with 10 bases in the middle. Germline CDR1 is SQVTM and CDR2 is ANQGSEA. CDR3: CSVEGGTNEQFF. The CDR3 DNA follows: TGCAGCGTTGAGGGGGGAACAAATGAGCAGTTCTTC.

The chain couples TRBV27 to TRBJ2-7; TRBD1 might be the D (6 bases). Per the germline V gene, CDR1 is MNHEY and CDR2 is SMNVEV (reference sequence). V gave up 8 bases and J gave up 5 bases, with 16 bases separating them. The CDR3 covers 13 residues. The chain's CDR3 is CASQTGIGDEQYF. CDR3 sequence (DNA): TGTGCCAGCCAGACAGGTATCGGGGACGAGCAGTACTTC.

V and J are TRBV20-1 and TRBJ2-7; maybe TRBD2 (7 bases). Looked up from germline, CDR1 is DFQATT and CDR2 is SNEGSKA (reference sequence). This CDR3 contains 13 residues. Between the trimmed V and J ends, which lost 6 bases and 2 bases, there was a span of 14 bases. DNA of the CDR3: TGCAGTGCCCGCGGGGGCCCGACCTACGAGCAGTACTTC. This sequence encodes CSARGGPTYEQYF.

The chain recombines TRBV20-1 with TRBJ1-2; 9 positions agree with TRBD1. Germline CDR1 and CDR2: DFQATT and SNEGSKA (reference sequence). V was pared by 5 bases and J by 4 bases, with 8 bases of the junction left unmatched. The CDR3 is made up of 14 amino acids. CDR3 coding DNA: TGCAGTGCTGCAACAGGGGGCTCGGGCTATGGCTACACCTTC. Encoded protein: CSAATGGSGYGYTF.

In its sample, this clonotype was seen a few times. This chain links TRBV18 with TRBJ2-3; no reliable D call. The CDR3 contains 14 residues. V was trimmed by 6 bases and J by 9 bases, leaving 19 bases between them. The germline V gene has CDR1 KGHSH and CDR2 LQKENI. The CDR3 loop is CASSLASGRDTQYF. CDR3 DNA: TGTGCCAGCTCCCTGGCATCAGGAAGAGACACGCAGTATTTT.

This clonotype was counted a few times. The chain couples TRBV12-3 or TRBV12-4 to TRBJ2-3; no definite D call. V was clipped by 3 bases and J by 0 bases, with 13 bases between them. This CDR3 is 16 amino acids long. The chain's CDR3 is CASSLHSKPSTDTQYF. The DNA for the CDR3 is TGTGCCAGCAGTTTGCACAGCAAACCTAGCACAGATACGCAGTATTTT.

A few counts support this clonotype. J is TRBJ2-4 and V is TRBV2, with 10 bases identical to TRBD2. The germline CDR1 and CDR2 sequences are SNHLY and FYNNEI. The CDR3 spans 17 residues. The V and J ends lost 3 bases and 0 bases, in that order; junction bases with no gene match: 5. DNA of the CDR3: TGTGCCAGCAGTGAGTCTAGCGGGAGACTAGCCAAAAACATTCAGTACTTC. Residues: CASSESSGRLAKNIQYF.

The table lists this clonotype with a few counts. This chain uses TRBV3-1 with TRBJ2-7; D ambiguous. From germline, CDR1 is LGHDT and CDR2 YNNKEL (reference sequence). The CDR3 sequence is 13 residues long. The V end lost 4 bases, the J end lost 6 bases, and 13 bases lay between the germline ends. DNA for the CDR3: TGTGCCAGCAGCCTCCCAGGTTGGCCCGAGCAGTACTTC. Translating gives CASSLPGWPEQYF.